Given below is one TCR beta chain in context. This sample is part of a study of monozygotic twins with cystic fibrosis. The CDR3 is made up of 15 amino acids. Germline values: CDR1 SNHLY, CDR2 FYNNEI. Trimming took 8 bases from V and 1 from J, leaving 17 bases between them. TCRdb's table, derived via immunoSEQ multiplex PCR, lists solely in-frame clones and lacks some. In the table there are roughly 13,000 clones, approximately 92% of which are singletons. J is TRBJ1-1 and V is TRBV2; weak D call: TRBD1 (5 bases). The receptor was derived from a boy aged 10-17 years with cystic fibrosis. The specimen was blood. This CDR3 is CASGGGGLGNTEAFF. CDR3 DNA sequence: TGTGCCAGCGGTGGCGGGGGATTGGGGAACACTGAAGCTTTCTTT.